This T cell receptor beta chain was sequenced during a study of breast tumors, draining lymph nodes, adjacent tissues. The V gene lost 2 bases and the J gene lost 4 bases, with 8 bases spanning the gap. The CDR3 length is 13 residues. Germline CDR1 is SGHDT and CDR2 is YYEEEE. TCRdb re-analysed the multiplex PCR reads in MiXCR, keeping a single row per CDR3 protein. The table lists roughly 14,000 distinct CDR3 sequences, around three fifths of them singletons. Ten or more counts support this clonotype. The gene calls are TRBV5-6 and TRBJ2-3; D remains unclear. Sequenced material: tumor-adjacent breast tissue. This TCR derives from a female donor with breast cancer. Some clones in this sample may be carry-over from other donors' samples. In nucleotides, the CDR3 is TGTGCCAGCAGCTTCCCAGTTGCAGATACGCAGTATTTT. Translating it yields CASSFPVADTQYF.